This T cell receptor (beta chain) was retrieved from a study of beta chain features in type 1 diabetes. CDR1 and CDR2 from the germline V gene are SGHTA and FQGNSA. CDR3 length: 12 residues. The ends lost 4 bases at V and 12 bases at J; junction bases unmatched: 5. Study findings and constraints: Resolution of whether HLA type affects TCRB rearrangement was not achieved here.

Of the isolated RNA, all was reverse transcribed, and so the sequenced material was expressed TCRB transcripts. Clones were sequenced by immunoSEQ multiplex PCR, and TCRdb holds only the in-frame ones, with some missing. This table holds some 150,000 clones, under 60% found once. This clone was seen more than once but under ten times. The antigen is undetermined. Purity of each sorted population was above 95%. The chain joins TRBV7-2 to TRBJ1-1, with 10 nucleotides matching TRBD1. Sequenced input: Tregs from blood. The source of this sequence is a man aged 18 to 35 in good health. This chain's CDR3 is CASSSPGQGPFF. For the CDR3, the DNA is TGTGCCAGCAGCTCCCCGGGACAGGGGCCTTTCTTT.